Following are 28 T cell receptor beta chains from one sample sequenced in a study of human T cells and chemical hapten exposure. Specified time point: healthy volunteer bleed at 6 weeks. Whole blood that had not been fractionated was the source of extracted total RNA. TCRdb reprocessed the RACE reads via MiXCR and lists one record per CDR3 protein. The sample contains approximately 79,000 distinct CDR3 sequences, 7% to 9% of which appear only once. Specimen: whole blood. The receptors shown here come from a male donor in good health. Some clones in this sample may be carry-over from other donors' samples.

This clonotype was seen a handful of times. This chain uses TRBV6-2 or TRBV6-3 with TRBJ2-1, with 7 nucleotides matching TRBD2. The V segment lost 8 bases and the J segment 3 bases; nucleotides outside the gene matches: 7. In germline, CDR1 is MNHEY, CDR2 SVGEGT. The length of the CDR3 is 14 residues. CDR3 nucleotides: TGTGCCAGCTCTGGGACTACAATCTACAATGAGCAGTTCTTC. It specifies CASSGTTIYNEQFF.

This clonotype was seen ten or more times. The chain carries TRBV20-1 and TRBJ1-5; TRBD1 might be the D (6 bases). CDR3 size: 14 residues. The germline gives CDR1 DFQATT, CDR2 SNEGSKA (reference sequence). Trimming took 7 bases from V and 6 from J, leaving 19 bases between them. The CDR3 here is CSVQGGGVGQPQHF. The CDR3 nucleotides read TGCAGTGTCCAGGGAGGGGGAGTGGGTCAGCCCCAGCATTTT.

This chain uses TRBV5-1 with TRBJ2-3; 10 nucleotides align to TRBD1. CDR1 and CDR2 from the germline V gene are SGHRS and YFSETQ. J gave up 0 bases and V 3 bases, and 10 bases lay outside the gene matches. The CDR3 runs to 18 residues. CDR3 in DNA: TGCGCCAGCAGCTGGGACCCCGACAGGGGGCCTAGCACAGATACGCAGTATTTT. Encoded protein: CASSWDPDRGPSTDTQYF. Filled out from reference TRBV5-1 and TRBJ2-3, the complete variable domain reads KAGVTQTPRYLIKTRGQQVTLSCSPISGHRSVSWYQQTPGQGLQFLFEYFSETQRNKGNFPGRFSGRQFSNSRSEMNVSTLELGDSALYLCASSWDPDRGPSTDTQYFGPGTRLTVL.

This clonotype was observed many times. This chain connects TRBV6-6 to TRBJ1-4; TRBD1 matches 9 bases. Trimming took 10 bases from V and 5 from J; bases not matched to a gene: 5. The CDR3 runs 13 residues. Per germline, CDR1 MNHNY and CDR2 SVGAGI (reference sequence). The CDR3 DNA reads TGTGCCACCTACGGGACAGGGAATGAAAAACTGTTTTTT. Translating it yields CATYGTGNEKLFF.

This clonotype was observed at least ten times. V is TRBV12-3 or TRBV12-4 and J is TRBJ1-2; D is perhaps TRBD1 (5 bases). There are 12 residues in the CDR3. Between the trimmed V and J ends, which lost 0 bases and 7 bases, there was a span of 6 bases. The CDR3 loop reads CASSLAGTGYTF. CDR3 nucleotides: TGTGCCAGCAGTTTAGCGGGGACTGGCTACACCTTC.

This clonotype is labeled medium-sized (0.01 to 0.1%). The J gene is TRBJ2-6, the V gene TRBV4-3, with D hard to call. V was shortened by 0 bases and J by 1 base, with 7 bases between the two germline ends. The CDR3 is 16 amino acids. Germline CDR1 reads LGHNA; CDR2 reads YSLEER. The CDR3: CASSQDVGSGANVLTF. The CDR3 nucleotides read TGCGCCAGCAGCCAAGATGTTGGTTCTGGGGCCAACGTCCTGACTTTC.

This clonotype was recorded at least ten times. The chain uses TRBV12-3 or TRBV12-4 and TRBJ1-4; D is unclear. The CDR3 contains 14 residues. Trimming stripped 4 bases from V and 5 bases from J, with 11 bases between. The CDR3 region is CASSSGPENEKLFF. In DNA form, the CDR3 reads TGTGCCAGCAGTTCCGGGCCAGAAAATGAAAAACTGTTTTTT.

This chain joins TRBV12-5 and TRBJ1-1; no clear D. Per germline, CDR1 LGHNT and CDR2 FRNRAP. This CDR3 spans 13 amino acids. Trimming cost V 1 base and J 5 bases, with 8 bases left between them. In DNA form, the CDR3 reads TGTGCTAGTGGTTTGGGGAGAGTAACTGAAGCTTTCTTT. Its translation is CASGLGRVTEAFF.

This clonotype was counted a few times. This chain uses TRBV15 with TRBJ2-2; D is unresolved. This CDR3 contains 18 residues. Trimming took 0 bases from V and 3 from J, leaving 17 bases between them. Germline CDR1 reads LNHNV; CDR2 reads YYDKDF (reference sequence). The CDR3 DNA is TGTGCCACCAGCAGAGATGGGCCGGACCTAGGCCACACCGGGGAGCTGTTTTTT. Its translation is CATSRDGPDLGHTGELFF. Based on the CDR3 plus reference TRBV15 and TRBJ2-2, the full variable domain is DAMVIQNPRYQVTQFGKPVTLSCSQTLNHNVMYWYQQKSSQAPKLLFHYYDKDFNNEADTPDNFQSRRPNTSFCFLDIRSPGLGDTAMYLCATSRDGPDLGHTGELFFGEGSRLTVL.

This chain connects TRBV12-3 or TRBV12-4 to TRBJ2-3; 13 bases match TRBD2. The CDR3 runs to 17 residues. V lost 6 bases, J lost 5 bases, and 11 bases stayed unmatched. The CDR3 coding sequence is TGTGCCAGCAGGTCTACTAGCGGGAGGGCCGGGGGAGATACGCAGTATTTT. Amino acids: CASRSTSGRAGGDTQYF.

This clonotype was seen a handful of times. The chain uses TRBV6-5 and TRBJ1-2, with TRBD1 matching 8 bases. After removal of 6 bases from V and 4 bases from J, the junction contained 10 bases not matched to a gene. CDR1 and CDR2 from the germline V gene are MNHEY and SVGAGI. This CDR3 has 15 amino acids. The DNA of the CDR3 is TGTGCCAGCAGGAAGGGGACAGGAAGATTCTATGGCTACACCTTC. Its protein is CASRKGTGRFYGYTF.

This clonotype was seen a few times. The CDR3 loop is CASSLGTGDWNEQFF. The CDR3 nucleotides read TGCGCCAGCAGCTTAGGGACAGGGGATTGGAATGAGCAGTTCTTC. The genes are TRBV5-1 and TRBJ2-1; 10 nucleotides line up with TRBD1. Germline CDR1 and CDR2: SGHRS and YFSETQ. Germline trimming cut 2 bases from V and 7 bases from J; bases unmatched to any gene: 6. This CDR3 is built from 15 residues.

The rearrangement uses TRBV20-1 and TRBJ1-2, with D possibly TRBD1 on 6 matching bases. This CDR3 contains 15 residues. Germline V lookup: CDR1 DFQATT, CDR2 SNEGSKA (reference sequence). Trimming took off 0 bases at V and 2 bases at J, with 13 bases between the two ends. CDR3 sequence reads: CSARDTAGGNYGYTF. The CDR3 DNA is TGCAGTGCTAGAGATACAGCCGGGGGCAACTATGGCTACACCTTC.

The genes are TRBV3-1 and TRBJ2-1, with TRBD2 as a possible D gene (6 bases). With 0 bases removed from V and 10 bases from J, the gap between germline ends came to 10 bases. There are 13 residues in the CDR3. Per the germline V gene, CDR1 is LGHDT and CDR2 is YNNKEL (reference sequence). The DNA for the CDR3 is TGTGCCAGCAGCCAAGAGGGGACTCCGGAGCAGTTCTTC. Residues: CASSQEGTPEQFF.

The rearrangement links TRBV5-1 to TRBJ1-2; D remains unclear. The CDR3 totals 15 residues. Trimming removed 1 base at V and 2 bases at J, with 12 bases between. Germline V gives CDR1 SGHRS, CDR2 YFSETQ. The DNA of the CDR3 is TGCGCCAGCAGCTTGAAACAGATTAACAACTATGGCTACACCTTC. It specifies CASSLKQINNYGYTF. The complete variable domain, with remaining parts taken from reference TRBV5-1 and TRBJ1-2, reads KAGVTQTPRYLIKTRGQQVTLSCSPISGHRSVSWYQQTPGQGLQFLFEYFSETQRNKGNFPGRFSGRQFSNSRSEMNVSTLELGDSALYLCASSLKQINNYGYTFGSGTRLTVV.

As regards this clonotype: Being one base from a much bigger clone, this may be a read error. This chain uses TRBV12-3 or TRBV12-4 with TRBJ1-4; a possible D gene is TRBD1 (6 bases). With 2 bases removed from V and 7 bases from J, the gap between germline ends came to 8 bases. The CDR3 covers 13 residues. The DNA for the CDR3 is TGTGCCAGCAGTTTATCAGGGGTTGAAAAACTGTTTTTT. This gives the protein CASSLSGVEKLFF.

The J gene is TRBJ2-4, the V gene TRBV12-3 or TRBV12-4; tentatively, D is TRBD1 (5 bases). The CDR3 is made up of 15 amino acids. V gave up 3 bases and J gave up 0 bases, with 9 bases separating them. CDR3 coding DNA: TGTGCCAGCAGTTTTTTAGGGGTAGCCAAAAACATTCAGTACTTC. It codes for CASSFLGVAKNIQYF.

The chain combines TRBV4-1 with TRBJ1-5; the D is unclear. The CDR3 has 15 amino acids. Germline values: CDR1 MGHRA, CDR2 YSYEKL. V shed 0 bases and J shed 2 bases, with 8 bases lying between them. In DNA, the CDR3 is TGCGCCAGCAGCCAAGAACAGATCCGCAATCAGCCCCAGCATTTT. This translates into CASSQEQIRNQPQHF.

This clonotype was recorded only once. This chain uses TRBV12-3 or TRBV12-4 with TRBJ1-2, with TRBD1 matching over 7 bases. Trimming cost V 6 bases and J 4 bases; bases outside gene matches: 8. This CDR3 has 14 residues. CDR3 protein: CASRDRLNLYGYTF. In DNA, the CDR3 is TGTGCCAGCAGGGACAGGCTTAATCTCTATGGCTACACCTTC.

The V call is TRBV7-9, the J call TRBJ2-3, with TRBD2 matching over 8 bases. Germline CDR1 and CDR2: SEHNR and FQNEAQ (reference sequence). The CDR3 is made up of 18 amino acids. The V segment lost 0 bases and the J segment 2 bases; nucleotides outside the gene matches: 10. The CDR3 sequence is CASSLAGYPGRATDTQYF. As DNA, the CDR3 is TGTGCCAGCAGCTTAGCCGGGTACCCCGGGAGGGCCACAGATACGCAGTATTTT.

The V gene is TRBV20-1, the J gene TRBJ2-6; D gene uncertain. CDR1 is DFQATT and CDR2 is SNEGSKA in the germline V gene (reference sequence). V was cut by 7 bases and J by 3 bases, with 7 bases left in between. The CDR3 length is 12 residues. The CDR3 DNA is TGCAGTGTACAAGGTGGGGCCAACGTCCTGACTTTC. Encoded protein: CSVQGGANVLTF.

The V gene is TRBV18, the J gene TRBJ1-4; D remains ambiguous. This CDR3 has 13 amino acids. Germline V lookup: CDR1 KGHSH, CDR2 LQKENI. V was cut by 3 bases and J by 3 bases, with 5 bases left in between. DNA for the CDR3: TGTGCCAGCTCACCTAAGGCTAATGAAAAACTGTTTTTT. Translating it yields CASSPKANEKLFF.

The V gene is TRBV10-2, the J gene TRBJ2-3; 7 nucleotides agree with TRBD2. The CDR3 totals 13 residues. V shed 7 bases, J shed 1 base, and the junction held 2 bases outside the gene matches. Looked up from germline, CDR1 is WSHSY and CDR2 is SAAADI. This CDR3 reads CASTLAGTDTQYF. The CDR3 DNA reads as TGCGCCAGCACGCTAGCGGGCACAGATACGCAGTATTTT.

The rearrangement links TRBV10-3 to TRBJ2-7; 7 nucleotides align to TRBD2. Germline trimming cut 5 bases from V and 5 bases from J; bases unmatched to any gene: 9. CDR3 length: 14 residues. CDR1 and CDR2 (germline): ENHRY, SYGVKD. In DNA form, the CDR3 reads TGTGCCATCAGTCCATCAGCGGGAAGGAACGAGCAGTACTTC. It yields the protein CAISPSAGRNEQYF.

This clonotype has more than one count but fewer than ten. This chain joins TRBV27 and TRBJ2-5, with TRBD2 as a possible D gene (7 bases). V gave up 2 bases and J gave up 5 bases, with 15 bases separating them. There are 15 residues in the CDR3. In germline, CDR1 is MNHEY, CDR2 SMNVEV (reference sequence). In DNA, the CDR3 is TGTGCCAGCAGTTTACGGGGGGCCAAAGGGGAGACCCAGTACTTC. It yields the protein CASSLRGAKGETQYF.

This clonotype was seen repeatedly, ten times or more. This rearrangement joins TRBV7-9 to TRBJ1-3, with D unresolved. CDR1 is SEHNR and CDR2 is FQNEAQ in the germline V gene (reference sequence). The CDR3 is 19 residues long. V lost 3 bases and J lost 3, with 24 bases in between. CDR3 DNA: TGTGCCAGCAGCTTGCCCTTTCATCGGACCCCTCTCCGTGGAAACACCATATATTTT. Its protein is CASSLPFHRTPLRGNTIYF.

This clonotype has a count of ten or more. This rearrangement joins TRBV29-1 to TRBJ2-3, with D maybe TRBD1 (5 bases). Germline loops: CDR1 SQVTM, CDR2 ANQGSEA. The CDR3 totals 13 residues. Deletions cut 4 bases from V and 4 bases from J, with 12 bases between. The CDR3 here is CSVGRVIADTQYF. The CDR3 nucleotides are TGCAGCGTTGGCAGGGTAATCGCAGATACGCAGTATTTT.

The table lists this clonotype with a few counts. This sequence joins TRBV12-3 or TRBV12-4 and TRBJ2-7, with 7 bases identical to TRBD1. The CDR3 spans 14 residues. V trimming: 3 bases; J trimming: 0 bases; junction bases outside the gene matches: 2. CDR3 in DNA: TGTGCCAGCAGTTTCGGGACAGTCTCCTACGAGCAGTACTTC. Translation: CASSFGTVSYEQYF.